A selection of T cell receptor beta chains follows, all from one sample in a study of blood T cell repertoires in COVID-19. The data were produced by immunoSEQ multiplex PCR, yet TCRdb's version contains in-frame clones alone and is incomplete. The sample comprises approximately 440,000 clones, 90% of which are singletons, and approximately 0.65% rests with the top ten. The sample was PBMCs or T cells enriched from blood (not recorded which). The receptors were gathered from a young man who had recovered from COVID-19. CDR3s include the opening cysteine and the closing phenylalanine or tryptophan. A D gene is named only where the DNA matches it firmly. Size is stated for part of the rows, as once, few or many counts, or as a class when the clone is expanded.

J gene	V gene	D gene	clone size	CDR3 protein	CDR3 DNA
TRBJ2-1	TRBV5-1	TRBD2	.	CASSLLVAGAYEQFF	TGCGCCAGCAGCTTGTTGGTAGCGGGAGCTTACGAGCAGTTCTTC
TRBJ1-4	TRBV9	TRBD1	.	CASSVEDRGREKLFF	TGTGCCAGCAGCGTAGAAGACAGGGGTAGGGAAAAACTGTTTTTT
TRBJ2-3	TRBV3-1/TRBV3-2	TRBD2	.	CASSPIAGGGTDTQYF	TGTGCCAGCAGCCCAATAGCGGGAGGGGGCACAGATACGCAGTATTTT
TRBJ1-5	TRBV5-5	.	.	CASSETGYGQPQHF	TGTGCCAGCAGCGAAACAGGGTATGGTCAGCCCCAGCATTTT
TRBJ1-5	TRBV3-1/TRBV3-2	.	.	CASSQDTGSNQPQHF	TGTGCCAGCAGCCAGGATACAGGGAGCAATCAGCCCCAGCATTTT
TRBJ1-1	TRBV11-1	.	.	CASSPRGTEAFF	TGTGCCAGCAGCCCGCGGGGCACTGAAGCTTTCTTT
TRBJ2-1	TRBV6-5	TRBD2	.	CASSPRLAEGEQFF	TGTGCCAGCAGTCCACGACTAGCGGAGGGTGAGCAGTTCTTC
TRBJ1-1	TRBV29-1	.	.	CSVEVTANTEAFF	TGCAGCGTTGAAGTCACAGCAAACACTGAAGCTTTCTTT
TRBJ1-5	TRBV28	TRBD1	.	CASSYNRGRNQPQHF	TGTGCCAGCAGTTATAACAGGGGACGCAATCAGCCCCAGCATTTT
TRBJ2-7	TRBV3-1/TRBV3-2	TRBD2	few	CASSPGLAEFEQYF	TGTGCCAGCAGCCCTGGACTAGCGGAGTTCGAGCAGTACTTC
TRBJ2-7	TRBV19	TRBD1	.	CASSMTGAGEQYF	TGTGCCAGTAGTATGACAGGGGCTGGCGAGCAGTACTTC
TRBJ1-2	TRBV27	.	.	CASSSYQQDYGYTF	TGTGCCAGCAGTTCATACCAACAGGACTATGGCTACACCTTC
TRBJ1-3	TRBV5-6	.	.	CASSLGGSGNTIYF	TGTGCCAGCAGCTTGGGAGGATCTGGAAACACCATATATTTT
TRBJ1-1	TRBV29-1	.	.	CSVEDYLQGRGEAFF	TGCAGCGTTGAAGATTATCTCCAGGGGCGAGGAGAAGCTTTCTTT
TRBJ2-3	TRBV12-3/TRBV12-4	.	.	CASSSQRGTQYF	TGTGCCAGCAGTTCCCAGCGAGGTACGCAGTATTTT
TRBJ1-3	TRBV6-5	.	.	CASSYNGEVSGNTIYF	TGTGCCAGCAGTTACAACGGAGAGGTGTCGGGAAACACCATATATTTT
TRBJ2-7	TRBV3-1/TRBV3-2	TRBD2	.	CASSRGRLSYEQYF	TGTGCCAGCAGCCGCGGGAGGCTCTCCTACGAGCAGTACTTC
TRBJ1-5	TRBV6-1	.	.	CASSEARGVGNQPQHF	TGTGCCAGCAGTGAAGCGCGTGGAGTTGGCAATCAGCCCCAGCATTTT
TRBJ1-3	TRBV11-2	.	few	CASSSREGSGNTIYF	TGTGCCAGCAGCTCCAGGGAGGGCTCTGGAAACACCATATATTTT
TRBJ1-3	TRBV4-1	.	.	CASSQDPGISGNTIYF	TGCGCCAGCAGCCAAGATCCGGGGATCTCTGGAAACACCATATATTTT
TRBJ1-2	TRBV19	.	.	CASSINSPADYGYTF	TGTGCCAGTAGTATAAACTCCCCGGCGGACTATGGCTACACCTTC
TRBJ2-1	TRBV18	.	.	CASSPSGSQMDEQFF	TGTGCCAGCTCACCAAGCGGGTCGCAAATGGATGAGCAGTTCTTC
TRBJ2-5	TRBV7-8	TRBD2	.	CASSSERGAQETQYF	TGTGCCAGCAGCTCCGAGCGGGGGGCACAAGAGACCCAGTACTTC
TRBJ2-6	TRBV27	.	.	CASSLLGLGAGANVLTF	TGTGCCAGCAGTTTATTGGGGTTAGGGGCCGGGGCCAACGTCCTGACTTTC
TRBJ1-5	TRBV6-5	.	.	CASGRDNQPQHF	TGTGCCAGCGGACGGGACAATCAGCCCCAGCATTTT
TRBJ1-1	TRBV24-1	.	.	CATSDLRGSEAFF	TGTGCCACCAGTGATTTGAGGGGTTCTGAAGCTTTCTTT
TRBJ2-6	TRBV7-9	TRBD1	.	CASSHLQGSGANVLTF	TGTGCCAGCAGCCATCTACAGGGGTCTGGGGCCAACGTCCTGACTTTC
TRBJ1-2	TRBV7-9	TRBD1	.	CASSSQGASYTF	TGTGCCAGCAGCTCCCAGGGGGCTAGCTACACCTTC
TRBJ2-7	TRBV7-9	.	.	CASSYTGLQYF	TGTGCCAGCAGCTATACAGGGCTGCAGTACTTC
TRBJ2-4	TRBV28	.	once	CASSLNGAPSYF	TGTGCCAGCAGTTTAAATGGGGCCCCTTCATACTTC
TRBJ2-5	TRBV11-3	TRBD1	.	CASSLGGTGGGTQYF	TGTGCCAGCAGCTTAGGTGGGACAGGGGGCGGGACCCAGTACTTC
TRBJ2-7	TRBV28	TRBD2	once	CASSSGLATDEQYF	TGTGCCAGCAGTTCCGGACTAGCCACCGACGAGCAGTACTTC
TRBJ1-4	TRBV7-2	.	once	CASRDTGMSPEKLFF	TGTGCCAGCAGGGATACAGGGATGTCCCCCGAAAAACTGTTTTTT
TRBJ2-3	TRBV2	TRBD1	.	CASSPDRDTDTQYF	TGTGCCAGCAGTCCGGACAGGGACACAGATACGCAGTATTTT
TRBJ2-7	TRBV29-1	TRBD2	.	CSVVFPSGGKRYEQYF	TGCAGCGTTGTTTTCCCCAGCGGGGGGAAACGCTACGAGCAGTACTTC
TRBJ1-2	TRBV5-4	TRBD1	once	CASSPTGGVGGYTF	TGTGCCAGCAGCCCCACAGGGGGGGTTGGTGGCTACACCTTC
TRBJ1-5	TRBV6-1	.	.	CASSEEAARVQPQHF	TGTGCCAGCAGTGAAGAGGCGGCCAGGGTGCAGCCCCAGCATTTT
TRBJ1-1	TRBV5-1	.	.	CASSLVWTDAAEAFF	TGCGCCAGCAGCTTGGTTTGGACAGACGCAGCCGAAGCTTTCTTT
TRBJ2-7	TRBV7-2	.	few	CASSPAQGAYEQYF	TGTGCCAGCAGCCCGGCTCAGGGCGCCTACGAGCAGTACTTC
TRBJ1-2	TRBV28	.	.	CASSLSLRGGLGYGYTF	TGTGCCAGCAGTTTATCGTTACGGGGAGGGTTGGGCTATGGCTACACCTTC
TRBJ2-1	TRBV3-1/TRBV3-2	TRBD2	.	CASSQVSGRDSYNEQFF	TGTGCCAGCAGCCAAGTCAGCGGGAGGGACTCCTACAATGAGCAGTTCTTC
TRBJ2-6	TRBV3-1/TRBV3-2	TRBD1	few	CASSHGLGQGARGANVLTF	TGTGCCAGCAGCCATGGGCTAGGACAGGGGGCGAGGGGGGCCAACGTCCTGACTTTC
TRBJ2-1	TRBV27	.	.	CASRPIAGTEQFF	TGTGCCAGCCGCCCGATCGCGGGAACTGAGCAGTTCTTC
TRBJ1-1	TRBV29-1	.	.	CSVGGMNTEAFF	TGCAGCGTTGGAGGCATGAACACTGAAGCTTTCTTT
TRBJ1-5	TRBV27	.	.	CASSSSRDGGNQPQHF	TGTGCCAGCAGTTCATCTCGGGACGGAGGGAATCAGCCCCAGCATTTT
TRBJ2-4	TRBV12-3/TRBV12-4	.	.	CASSSSARNIQYF	TGTGCCAGCAGTTCATCGGCTAGAAACATTCAGTACTTC
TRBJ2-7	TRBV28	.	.	CASSLYPGTYEQYF	TGTGCCAGCAGTTTATACCCAGGCACCTACGAGCAGTACTTC
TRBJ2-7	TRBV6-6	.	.	CASRGSGSYEQYF	TGTGCCAGCAGGGGCAGCGGAAGTTACGAGCAGTACTTC
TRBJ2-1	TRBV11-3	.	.	CASSPSGTGSYNEQFF	TGTGCCAGCAGCCCATCCGGGACTGGATCATACAATGAGCAGTTCTTC
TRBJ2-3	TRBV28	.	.	CASSSPGLPTDTQYF	TGTGCCAGCAGTAGTCCGGGACTCCCCACAGATACGCAGTATTTT
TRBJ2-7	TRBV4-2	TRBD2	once	CASSQVSREGDYEQYF	TGTGCCAGCAGCCAAGTGTCTCGGGAGGGAGACTACGAGCAGTACTTC
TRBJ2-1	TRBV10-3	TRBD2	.	CAISPGTGLAGGTYNEQFF	TGTGCCATCAGCCCTGGAACGGGACTAGCGGGAGGCACCTACAATGAGCAGTTCTTC
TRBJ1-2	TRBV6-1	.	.	CASSDTGHNYGYTF	TGTGCCAGCAGTGATACAGGGCATAACTATGGCTACACCTTC
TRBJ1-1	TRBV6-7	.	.	CASSYLSTGDTEAFF	TGTGCCAGCAGTTACCTCTCGACAGGAGACACTGAAGCTTTCTTT
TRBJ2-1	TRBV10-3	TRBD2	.	CAISESGASGSSYNEQFF	TGTGCCATCAGTGAGTCGGGGGCTAGCGGGTCCTCCTACAATGAGCAGTTCTTC
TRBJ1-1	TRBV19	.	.	CASQHGQQNRRAFF	TGTGCCAGTCAGCACGGACAACAGAACAGAAGAGCTTTCTTT
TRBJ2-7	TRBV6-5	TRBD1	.	CASRGTGTPYEQYF	TGTGCCAGCAGAGGGACAGGAACTCCTTACGAGCAGTACTTC
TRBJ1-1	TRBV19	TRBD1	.	CASSMGGQKAFF	TGTGCCAGTAGTATGGGGGGACAGAAAGCTTTCTTT